What follows are 15 T cell receptor beta chains derived from one specimen sequenced in a study of T-cell reconstitution after alpha-beta-depleted transplantation in children. Unique molecular identifiers were incorporated when the TCRbeta library was constructed. MiXCR was run by TCRdb on the PCR reads, yielding one entry per CDR3 protein. Counted here are approximately 340,000 distinct CDR3 sequences, approximately 10% occurring once; the ten biggest clones make up around 2.3%. Sequencing was performed on PBMCs from the stem cell graft donor, taken from the stem cell graft. Source of these receptors: a human donor who donated a stem cell graft to a child with acute lymphoblastic leukemia.

This clonotype was counted ten times or more. This chain connects TRBV7-2 to TRBJ2-7; D uncertain. This CDR3 spans 12 amino acids. CDR1 and CDR2 from the germline V gene are SGHTA and FQGNSA. Trimming removed 4 bases from V and 2 bases from J, with 6 bases in between. CDR3 amino acids: CASSSPPYEQYF. The CDR3 bases are TGTGCCAGCAGCTCACCACCCTACGAGCAGTACTTC.

This clonotype was observed at least ten times. The CDR3 region is CSASKRPKNIQYF. Written as DNA, the CDR3 is TGCAGTGCTAGTAAGAGACCCAAAAACATTCAGTACTTC. The chain joins TRBV20-1 to TRBJ2-4; no firm D call. V lost 3 bases, J lost 2 bases, and 8 bases lay in between. This CDR3 is built from 13 residues. Germline CDR1 DFQATT, CDR2 SNEGSKA (reference sequence).

This clonotype was counted many times. This rearrangement joins TRBV7-9 to TRBJ2-1; the match to TRBD2 covers 12 bases. The V gene end was trimmed by 1 base and the J gene end by 9 bases; junction bases not matched to a gene: 4. The CDR3 has 15 residues. Germline V gene sequence: CDR1 SEHNR, CDR2 FQNEAQ (reference sequence). Here the CDR3 reads CASSLGLAGVSEQFF. DNA of the CDR3: TGTGCCAGCAGCTTAGGACTAGCGGGAGTGAGTGAGCAGTTCTTC.

This chain connects TRBV12-3 or TRBV12-4 to TRBJ2-4; D might be TRBD1 (8 bases). The CDR3 loop spans 14 amino acids. V was pared by 5 bases and J by 8 bases, with 16 bases between. CDR3: CASSTWTGRDIQYF. The CDR3 DNA sequence: TGTGCCAGCAGTACTTGGACAGGGAGGGACATTCAGTACTTC.

The chain couples TRBV7-2 to TRBJ2-7, with a weak D call TRBD1 (6 bases). The CDR3 is made up of 15 amino acids. Germline values: CDR1 SGHTA, CDR2 FQGNSA. Trimming took 4 bases from V and 0 from J, leaving 13 bases between them. The DNA of the CDR3 is TGTGCCAGCAGCTATCGACAGGTACTCTCCTACGAGCAGTACTTC. Translating gives CASSYRQVLSYEQYF.

The table lists this clonotype with a few counts. The rearrangement uses TRBV20-1 and TRBJ1-1, with D unresolved. The germline CDR1 and CDR2 sequences are DFQATT and SNEGSKA (reference sequence). The V end lost 5 bases, the J end lost 0 bases, and 10 bases lay between the germline ends. This CDR3 has 13 amino acids. The CDR3, as DNA: TGCAGTGCTGCTTGGGGTTTGAACACTGAAGCTTTCTTT. Translation: CSAAWGLNTEAFF.

This clonotype has more than one count but fewer than ten. The genes are TRBV9 and TRBJ2-1; 7 nucleotides align to TRBD2. Germline CDR1 and CDR2: SGDLS and YYNGEE. There are 18 residues in the CDR3. The junction had 11 bases not matched to a gene; V was cut back by 2 bases and J by 0 bases. CDR3 region: CASSVEGWGGSSYNEQFF. Here the CDR3 DNA reads TGTGCCAGCAGCGTTGAAGGTTGGGGCGGGAGCTCCTACAATGAGCAGTTCTTC.

This chain connects TRBV5-5 to TRBJ2-1; the D gene is possibly TRBD2 (7 bases). V shed 2 bases and J shed 8 bases, with 23 bases lying between them. CDR1 is SGHKS, CDR2 YYEKEE, per germline (reference sequence). This CDR3 spans 17 amino acids. CDR3 protein: CASSLRKTGLAVDEQFF. The CDR3 DNA is TGTGCCAGCAGCTTACGAAAAACAGGGCTAGCGGTCGATGAGCAGTTCTTC.

This clonotype was recorded a few times. The chain links TRBV9 to TRBJ2-1, with 9 bases matching TRBD2. In germline, CDR1 is SGDLS, CDR2 YYNGEE. After removal of 3 bases from V and 5 bases from J, the junction contained 6 bases not matched to a gene. The CDR3 totals 15 residues. The CDR3 region is CASSATSGINNEQFF. The CDR3 DNA is TGTGCCAGCAGCGCGACTAGCGGCATTAACAATGAGCAGTTCTTC.

This rearrangement joins TRBV27 to TRBJ2-7; the match to TRBD1 covers 7 bases. J gave up 4 bases and V 4 bases, and 10 bases lay outside the gene matches. The CDR3 length is 15 residues. The germline V gene encodes CDR1 MNHEY and CDR2 SMNVEV (reference sequence). This CDR3 is CASSYAAGGEYEQYF. The CDR3 DNA reads TGTGCCAGCAGTTATGCGGCAGGGGGTGAGTACGAGCAGTACTTC.

This clonotype has at least ten counts. The rearrangement joins TRBV27 to TRBJ1-2; no reliable D call. This CDR3 region has 17 residues. V lost 3 bases and J 1 base, leaving 18 bases between the germline ends. CDR1 is MNHEY and CDR2 is SMNVEV in the germline V gene (reference sequence). The CDR3 DNA sequence: TGTGCCAGCAGTTTCCTGTCGGGCGGCAGGAGTAACTATGGCTACACCTTC. It codes for CASSFLSGGRSNYGYTF.

The gene calls are TRBV9 and TRBJ2-2; possible D gene TRBD2, 5 bases. Germline assignment: CDR1 SGDLS and CDR2 YYNGEE. This CDR3 contains 16 residues. With 4 bases removed from V and 0 bases from J, the gap between germline ends came to 13 bases. CDR3 protein: CASSTGSGSNTGELFF. The CDR3 coding sequence is TGTGCCAGCAGCACCGGATCGGGGTCGAACACCGGGGAGCTGTTTTTT.

The chain combines TRBV15 with TRBJ1-1; 10 positions agree with TRBD1. Germline values: CDR1 LNHNV, CDR2 YYDKDF (reference sequence). The CDR3 sequence is 17 residues long. Trimming took 1 base from V and 1 from J; bases not matched to a gene: 6. The CDR3 DNA follows: TGTGCCACCAGCAGAGGGGGAAGGACAGGGGGGAACACTGAAGCTTTCTTT. Protein: CATSRGGRTGGNTEAFF.

This clonotype was recorded many times. This sequence joins TRBV6-5 and TRBJ2-7; 7 nucleotides agree with TRBD1. CDR1 and CDR2 from the germline V gene are MNHEY and SVGAGI. The CDR3 consists of 14 residues. V dropped 4 bases and J dropped 3; count of bases not matched to a gene: 6. CDR3 amino acids: CASSSQGPGYEQYF. As DNA, the CDR3 is TGTGCCAGCAGTTCACAGGGGCCTGGCTACGAGCAGTACTTC.

Many counts were recorded for this clonotype. One end of the junction fails to match germline, which may point to a read error. The J gene is TRBJ2-1, the V gene TRBV12-3 or TRBV12-4; TRBD1 is a possible D gene (6 bases). The CDR3 contains 15 residues. Here the CDR3 reads CASSQGGSSYNEQFF. Written as DNA, the CDR3 is TGCGCCAGCAGCCAAGGGGGAAGCTCCTACAATGAGCAGTTCTTC.